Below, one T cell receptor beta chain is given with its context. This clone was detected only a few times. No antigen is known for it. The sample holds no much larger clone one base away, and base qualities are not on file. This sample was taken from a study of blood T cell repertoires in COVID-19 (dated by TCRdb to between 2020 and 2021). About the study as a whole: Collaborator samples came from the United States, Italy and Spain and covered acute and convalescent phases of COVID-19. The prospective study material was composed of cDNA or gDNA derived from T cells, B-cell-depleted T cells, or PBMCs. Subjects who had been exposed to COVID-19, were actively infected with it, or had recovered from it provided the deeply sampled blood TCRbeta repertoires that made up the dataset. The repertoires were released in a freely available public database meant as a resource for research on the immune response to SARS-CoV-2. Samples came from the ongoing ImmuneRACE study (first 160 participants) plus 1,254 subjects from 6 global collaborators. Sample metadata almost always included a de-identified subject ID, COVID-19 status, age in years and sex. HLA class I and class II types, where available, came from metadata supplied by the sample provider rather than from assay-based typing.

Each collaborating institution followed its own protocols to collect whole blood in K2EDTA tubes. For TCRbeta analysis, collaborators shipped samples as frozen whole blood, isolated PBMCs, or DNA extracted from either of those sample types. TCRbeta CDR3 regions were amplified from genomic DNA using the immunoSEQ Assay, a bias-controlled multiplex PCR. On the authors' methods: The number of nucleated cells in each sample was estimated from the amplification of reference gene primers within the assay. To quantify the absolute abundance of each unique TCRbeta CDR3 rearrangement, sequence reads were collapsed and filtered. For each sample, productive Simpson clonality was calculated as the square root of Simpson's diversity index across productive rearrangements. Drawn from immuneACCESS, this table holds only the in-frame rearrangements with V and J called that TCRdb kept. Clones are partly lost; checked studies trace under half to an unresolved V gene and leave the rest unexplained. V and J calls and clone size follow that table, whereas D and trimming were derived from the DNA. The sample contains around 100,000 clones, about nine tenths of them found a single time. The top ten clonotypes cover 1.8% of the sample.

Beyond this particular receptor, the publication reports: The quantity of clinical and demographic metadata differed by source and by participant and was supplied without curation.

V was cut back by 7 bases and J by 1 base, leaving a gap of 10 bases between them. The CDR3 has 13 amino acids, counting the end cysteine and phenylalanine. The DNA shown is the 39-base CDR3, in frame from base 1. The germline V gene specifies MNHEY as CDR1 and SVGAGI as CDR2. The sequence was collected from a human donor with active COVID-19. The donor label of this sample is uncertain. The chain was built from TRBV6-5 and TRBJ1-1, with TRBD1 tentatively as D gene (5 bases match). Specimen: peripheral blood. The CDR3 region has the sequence CASTKTENTEAFF. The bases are TGTGCCAGCACAAAGACAGAGAACACTGAAGCTTTCTTT.